The 21 T cell receptor beta chains presented below share a single source sample, sequenced in a study of cytomegalovirus exposure and HLA in healthy donors. In the PCR, 60 Vbeta and 13 Jbeta primers were used. Libraries were prepared by immunoSEQ multiplex PCR; TCRdb keeps only in-frame clonotypes and omits some of them. The repertoire holds around 64,000 clones, 55% to 70% seen once, with 3% to 3.5% in the top ten. Sequencing was performed on PBMCs. These TCRs come from a woman between 45 and 60 years old in good health and CMV-seronegative.

This clone came up once. This chain joins TRBV6-5 and TRBJ2-3; 8 nucleotides agree with TRBD1. Germline assignment: CDR1 MNHEY and CDR2 SVGAGI. V was clipped by 9 bases and J by 7 bases; unmatched bases: 3. The CDR3 covers 11 residues. CDR3 DNA: TGTGCCAGTTCAGGGGGCTATACGCAGTATTTT. Translating it yields CASSGGYTQYF.

This clone has only a few counts. The chain couples TRBV9 to TRBJ2-3; 7 bases are a match to TRBD2. V trimming: 4 bases; J trimming: 2 bases; junction bases outside the gene matches: 10. The germline V gene has CDR1 SGDLS and CDR2 YYNGEE. The CDR3 has 16 amino acids. This chain's CDR3 is CASSQSLAGTTDTQYF. The CDR3 bases are TGTGCCAGCAGCCAGTCTTTAGCGGGTACCACAGATACGCAGTATTTT.

V is TRBV25-1 and J is TRBJ1-3; D not resolved. V lost 3 bases and J 0 bases, leaving 12 bases between the germline ends. CDR1 and CDR2 (germline): MGHDK, SYGVNS. The length of the CDR3 is 16 residues. CDR3 sequence: CASSDAGYISGNTIYF. The DNA for the CDR3 is TGTGCCAGCAGTGATGCGGGGTACATCTCTGGAAACACCATATATTTT.

In its sample, this clone was seen once. The chain links TRBV14 to TRBJ2-3; 9 bases are shared with TRBD2. This CDR3 has 18 amino acids. Germline V gene lookup returns CDR1 SGHDN and CDR2 FVKESK. V lost 4 bases and J lost 3; bases outside the gene matches: 14. The CDR3 sequence: CASSLILGGREGTDTQYF. The DNA of the CDR3 is TGTGCCAGCAGCCTTATCCTGGGAGGGCGGGAGGGGACAGATACGCAGTATTTT.

This clone came up a few times. V gene TRBV7-2 combines with J gene TRBJ2-7; TRBD1 matches at 9 bases. CDR1 and CDR2 (germline): SGHTA, FQGNSA. The CDR3 extends over 15 amino acids. The junction had 4 bases not matched to a gene; V was cut back by 2 bases and J by 2 bases. The CDR3 region is CASSLRRDRAYEQYF. CDR3 bases: TGTGCCAGCAGCTTACGCCGGGACAGGGCCTACGAGCAGTACTTC.

By sample share, this clone is medium-sized. The gene calls are TRBV19 and TRBJ2-1; 7 bases match TRBD2. CDR1 is LNHDA, CDR2 SQIVND, per germline (reference sequence). Germline trimming cut 10 bases from V and 8 bases from J; bases unmatched to any gene: 17. There are 15 residues in the CDR3. DNA of the CDR3: TGTGCCACTAAGGAGGAAAGGCGGGAGTGGGATGAGCAGTTCTTC. It specifies CATKEERREWDEQFF.

The rearrangement joins TRBV7-2 to TRBJ1-1; D gene unclear. Germline CDR1 is SGHTA and CDR2 is FQGNSA. Trimming removed 1 base from V and 1 base from J, with 7 bases in between. The CDR3 has 14 residues. The CDR3 sequence is CASSLGRSNTEAFF. CDR3 nucleotide sequence: TGTGCCAGCAGCTTAGGTCGGTCGAACACTGAAGCTTTCTTT.

J is TRBJ2-7 and V is TRBV7-9, with TRBD1 identical over 7 bases. V shed 6 bases and J 5 bases; nucleotides not matched to a gene: 7. This CDR3 region has 13 residues. Germline V gene lookup returns CDR1 SEHNR and CDR2 FQNEAQ (reference sequence). CDR3 in DNA: TGTGCCAGCAGACCCCCCAGGGGGAACGAGCAGTACTTC. Its translation is CASRPPRGNEQYF.

This clone was picked up a small number of times. The J gene is TRBJ1-5, the V gene TRBV7-9, with unresolved D. The V gene lost 5 bases and the J gene lost 8 bases, with 10 bases spanning the gap. CDR1 and CDR2 from the germline V gene are SEHNR and FQNEAQ (reference sequence). The CDR3 has 12 residues. The CDR3: CASSAAWEPQHF. The CDR3 nucleotides read TGTGCCAGCAGCGCGGCATGGGAGCCCCAGCATTTT.

The gene calls are TRBV5-6 and TRBJ2-7; unclear D gene. The germline V and J ends were trimmed by 0 bases and 4 bases, with 11 bases remaining between them. The CDR3 sequence is 14 residues long. The V gene's germline CDR1 is SGHDT and CDR2 YYEEEE. CDR3 DNA sequence: TGTGCCAGCAGCTTGGGCTACCCAGGATACGAGCAGTACTTC. It codes for CASSLGYPGYEQYF. The variable domain in full, with the rest retrieved from reference TRBV5-6 and TRBJ2-7, is DAGVTQSPTHLIKTRGQQVTLRCSPKSGHDTVSWYQQALGQGPQFIFQYYEEEERQRGNFPDRFSGHQFPNYSSELNVNALLLGDSALYLCASSLGYPGYEQYFGPGTRLTVT.

There are a few counts of this clone. The V gene is TRBV9, the J gene TRBJ2-2; perhaps TRBD1 as D (6 bases). V was cut by 1 base and J by 4 bases, with 11 bases left in between. The germline V gene encodes CDR1 SGDLS and CDR2 YYNGEE. The CDR3 consists of 15 residues. CDR3 sequence reads: CASSVRQEITGELFF. The CDR3, as DNA: TGTGCCAGCAGCGTAAGACAGGAGATCACCGGGGAGCTGTTTTTT.

Points on this clone: The same CDR3 arises from other DNA sequences in this sample as well. The chain's CDR3 is CASSRDSGYEQYF. CDR3 nucleotides: TGTGCCAGCAGTCGGGACAGCGGGTACGAGCAGTACTTC. V and J are TRBV25-1 and TRBJ2-7; tentatively, D is TRBD1 (7 bases). The CDR3 length is 13 residues. The V gene's germline CDR1 is MGHDK and CDR2 SYGVNS. Trimming stripped 5 bases from V and 4 bases from J, with 12 bases between.

V and J are TRBV9 and TRBJ2-1; TRBD2 agrees at 11 bases. The CDR3 covers 15 residues. The germline V gene has CDR1 SGDLS and CDR2 YYNGEE. With 0 bases clipped from V and 4 bases from J, the junction kept 0 bases outside the gene matches. The chain's CDR3 is CASSVVAGGYNEQFF. CDR3 in DNA: TGTGCCAGCAGCGTAGTAGCGGGAGGGTACAATGAGCAGTTCTTC.

This clone showed up just a few times. The chain has TRBV4-3 and TRBJ1-4, with no clear D. Trimming removed 4 bases from V and 0 bases from J, with 12 bases in between. The length of the CDR3 is 16 residues. Germline V CDR1 and CDR2: LGHNA, YSLEER. CDR3 sequence reads: CASSPTSFSTNEKLFF. As DNA, the CDR3 is TGCGCCAGCAGCCCGACATCATTCTCAACTAATGAAAAACTGTTTTTT.

The chain joins TRBV9 to TRBJ1-1, with D possibly being TRBD1 (5 bases). The CDR3 spans 13 residues. Germline lookup yields CDR1 SGDLS and CDR2 YYNGEE. Trimming took 0 bases from V and 5 from J, leaving 8 bases between them. DNA of the CDR3: TGTGCCAGCAGCGTAGTGGGGCGGACTGAAGCTTTCTTT. Translated: CASSVVGRTEAFF.

This chain connects TRBV5-4 to TRBJ2-3; D uncertain. Germline V CDR1 and CDR2: SGHNT, YYREEE (reference sequence). The V and J ends lost 4 bases and 10 bases respectively, with 13 bases between them. The CDR3 extends over 12 amino acids. CDR3 in amino acids: CASSATTTSQYF. In DNA, the CDR3 is TGTGCCAGCAGCGCCACTACTACATCGCAGTATTTT.

This clone was observed a few times. The rearrangement links TRBV6-5 to TRBJ2-7; 9 positions agree with TRBD2. The CDR3 loop spans 15 amino acids. Germline CDR1 reads MNHEY; CDR2 reads SVGAGI. J was trimmed by 3 bases and V by 0 bases; bases with no gene match: 3. This CDR3 reads CASSYSPSGNYEQYF. For the CDR3, the DNA is TGTGCCAGCAGTTACTCGCCTAGCGGGAACTACGAGCAGTACTTC.

V is TRBV5-8 and J is TRBJ1-5, with TRBD1 matching 8 bases. V lost 4 bases and J lost 8; bases outside the gene matches: 8. CDR3 length equals 14 residues. From germline, CDR1 is SGHTS and CDR2 YDEGEE. DNA for the CDR3: TGTGCCAGCAGCGGAGGGACAGGCTGGGAGCCCCAGCATTTT. It translates to CASSGGTGWEPQHF.

The gene calls are TRBV27 and TRBJ1-2; 8 bases are a match to TRBD1. Looked up from germline, CDR1 is MNHEY and CDR2 is SMNVEV (reference sequence). V shed 5 bases and J 8 bases; nucleotides not matched to a gene: 4. The CDR3 sequence is 12 residues long. The CDR3 spells CASSTGGGGYTF. For the CDR3, the DNA is TGTGCCAGCAGTACAGGGGGTGGGGGCTACACCTTC.

The chain joins TRBV27 to TRBJ2-2; 7 bases align to TRBD2. The germline CDR1 and CDR2 sequences are MNHEY and SMNVEV (reference sequence). J gave up 3 bases and V 2 bases, and 0 bases lay outside the gene matches. The CDR3 is 14 amino acids. CDR3 residues: CASSLAGDTGELFF. In DNA, the CDR3 is TGTGCCAGCAGTTTAGCGGGGGACACCGGGGAGCTGTTTTTT.

The J gene is TRBJ2-2, the V gene TRBV27; 8 nucleotides match TRBD2. The V gene's germline CDR1 is MNHEY and CDR2 SMNVEV (reference sequence). The CDR3 consists of 16 residues. With V trimmed by 1 base and J by 4 bases, 5 bases remained unmatched. The CDR3 DNA is TGTGCCAGCAGTTTATTGGCGGGAGGCCCCACCGGGGAGCTGTTTTTT. Residues: CASSLLAGGPTGELFF.